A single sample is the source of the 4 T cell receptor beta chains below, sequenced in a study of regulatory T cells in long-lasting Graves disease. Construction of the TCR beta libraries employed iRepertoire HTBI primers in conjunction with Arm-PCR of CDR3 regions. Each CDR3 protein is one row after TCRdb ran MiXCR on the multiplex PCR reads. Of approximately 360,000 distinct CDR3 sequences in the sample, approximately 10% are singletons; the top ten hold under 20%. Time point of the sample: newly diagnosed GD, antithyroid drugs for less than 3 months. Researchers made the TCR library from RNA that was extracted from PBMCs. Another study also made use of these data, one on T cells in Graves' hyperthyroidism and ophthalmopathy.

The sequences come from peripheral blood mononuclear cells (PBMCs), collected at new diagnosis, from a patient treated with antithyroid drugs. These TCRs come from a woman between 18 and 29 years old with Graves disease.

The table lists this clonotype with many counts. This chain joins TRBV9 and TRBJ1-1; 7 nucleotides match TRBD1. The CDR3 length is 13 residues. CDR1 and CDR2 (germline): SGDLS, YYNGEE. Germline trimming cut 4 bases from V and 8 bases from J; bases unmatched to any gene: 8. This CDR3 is CASSLRQGAEAFF. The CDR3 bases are TGTGCCAGCAGCCTAAGACAGGGAGCCGAAGCTTTCTTT.

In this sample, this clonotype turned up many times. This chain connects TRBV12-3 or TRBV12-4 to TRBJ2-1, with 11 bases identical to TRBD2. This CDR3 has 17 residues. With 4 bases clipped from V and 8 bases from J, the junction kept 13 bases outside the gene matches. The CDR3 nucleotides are TGTGCCAGCAGTTCCGGAGCCACTAGCGGGAGAGGCCATGAGCAGTTCTTC. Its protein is CASSSGATSGRGHEQFF.

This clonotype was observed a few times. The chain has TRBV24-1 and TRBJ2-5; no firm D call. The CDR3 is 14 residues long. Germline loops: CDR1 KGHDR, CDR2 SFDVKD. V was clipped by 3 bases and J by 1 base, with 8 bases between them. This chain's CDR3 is CATSDRLVQETQYF. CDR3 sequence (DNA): TGTGCCACCAGTGATCGTCTAGTCCAAGAGACCCAGTACTTC.

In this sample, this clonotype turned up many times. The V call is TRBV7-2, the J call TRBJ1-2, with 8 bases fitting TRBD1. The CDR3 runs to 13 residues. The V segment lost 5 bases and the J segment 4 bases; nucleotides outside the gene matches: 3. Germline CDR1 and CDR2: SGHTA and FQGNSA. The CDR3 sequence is CASSGGTGYGYTF. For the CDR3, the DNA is TGTGCCAGCAGCGGGGGGACAGGCTATGGCTACACCTTC. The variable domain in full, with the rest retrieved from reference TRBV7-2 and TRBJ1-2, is GAGVSQSPSNKVTEKGKDVELRCDPISGHTALYWYRQSLGQGLEFLIYFQGNSAPDKSGLPSDRFSAERTGGSVSTLTIQRTQQEDSAVYLCASSGGTGYGYTFGSGTRLTVV.